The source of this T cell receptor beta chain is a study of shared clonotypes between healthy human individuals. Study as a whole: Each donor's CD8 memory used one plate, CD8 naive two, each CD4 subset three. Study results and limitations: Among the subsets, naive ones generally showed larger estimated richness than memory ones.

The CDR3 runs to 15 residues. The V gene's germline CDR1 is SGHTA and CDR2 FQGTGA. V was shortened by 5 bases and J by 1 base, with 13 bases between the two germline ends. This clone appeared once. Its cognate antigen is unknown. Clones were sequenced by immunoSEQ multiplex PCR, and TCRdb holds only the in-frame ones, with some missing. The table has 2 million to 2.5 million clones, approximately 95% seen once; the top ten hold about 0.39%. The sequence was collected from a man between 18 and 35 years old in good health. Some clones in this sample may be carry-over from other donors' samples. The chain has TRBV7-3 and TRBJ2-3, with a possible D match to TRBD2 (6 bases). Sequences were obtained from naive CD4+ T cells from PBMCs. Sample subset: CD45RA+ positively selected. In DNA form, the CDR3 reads TGTGCCAGCAGCGCCTGGACGGGGGGCACAGATACGCAGTATTTT. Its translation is CASSAWTGGTDTQYF.